This TCR beta chain was obtained from a study of T cells in Graves' hyperthyroidism and ophthalmopathy. For the study at large: Upon initial diagnosis and before any treatment, peripheral blood was collected.

With a duration under 2 months, the hyperthyroidism was newly diagnosed in patients aged 18 to 65. PBMCs were collected from a 10 ml volume of fresh peripheral blood. RNA transcripts gave rise to amplified TCR beta CDR3 regions. HTBI primers were the set used in a first-round RT-PCR of the TCR CDR3. Via MiXCR, TCRdb re-called the multiplex PCR reads, giving one row per CDR3 protein. This table holds approximately 720,000 distinct CDR3 sequences, roughly a sixth found once. This clonotype occurred a few times. No antigen is known for it. Study-wide points: Among thyroid clonotypes expanded above 0.001, most also appeared in blood.

The CDR3 loop spans 18 amino acids. Germline V gives CDR1 SGHTA, CDR2 FQGNSA. Trimming took 5 bases from V and 0 from J; bases not matched to a gene: 10. The sequenced material came from blood. The source of this sequence is a woman aged 45-59 years with Graves' hyperthyroidism that later progressed to Graves' ophthalmopathy. The chain joins TRBV7-2 to TRBJ1-6; 7 nucleotides line up with TRBD1. The CDR3 DNA reads as TGTGCCAGCAGCCGAGTGGGGTCAGGGGGCTCCTATAATTCACCCCTCCACTTT. Residues: CASSRVGSGGSYNSPLHF. Complete variable domain (other parts from reference TRBV7-2 and TRBJ1-6): GAGVSQSPSNKVTEKGKDVELRCDPISGHTALYWYRQSLGQGLEFLIYFQGNSAPDKSGLPSDRFSAERTGGSVSTLTIQRTQQEDSAVYLCASSRVGSGGSYNSPLHFGNGTRLTVT.